These 10 T cell receptor beta chains originate from one sample sequenced in a study of T cells in Graves' hyperthyroidism and ophthalmopathy. TCR beta CDR3 sequences were amplified from RNA transcripts. A first-round RT-PCR of the TCR CDR3 used the HTBI primer set. One entry per CDR3 protein results from TCRdb running MiXCR on the multiplex PCR reads. The sample carries fewer than 700,000 distinct CDR3 sequences, 15% to 20% recorded once. The sequencing sample was made of blood. The receptors derive from a young woman with Graves' ophthalmopathy.

This clonotype was recorded at least ten times. The V and J genes are TRBV13 and TRBJ2-3; D ambiguous. The CDR3 contains 15 residues. Per germline, CDR1 PRHDT and CDR2 FYEKMQ (reference sequence). V lost 2 bases to trimming and J lost 6 bases, with 15 bases between them. CDR3: CASSLPAPGSDTQYF. The CDR3 nucleotides are TGTGCCAGCAGCTTACCAGCGCCTGGCTCGGATACGCAGTATTTT.

This chain uses TRBV29-1 with TRBJ1-1; a possible D gene is TRBD1 (5 bases). The CDR3 sequence is 15 residues long. Per the germline V gene, CDR1 is SQVTM and CDR2 is ANQGSEA. The V end lost 5 bases, the J end lost 1 base, and 17 bases lay between the germline ends. This CDR3 reads CSVLGGAKRNTEAFF. The CDR3 DNA is TGCAGCGTTCTGGGAGGGGCGAAAAGGAACACTGAAGCTTTCTTT. Using reference TRBV29-1 and TRBJ1-1 for the parts outside the CDR3, the full variable domain is SAVISQKPSRDICQRGTSLTIQCQVDSQVTMMFWYRQQPGQSLTLIATANQGSEATYESGFVIDKFPISRPNLTFSTLTVSNMSPEDSSIYLCSVLGGAKRNTEAFFGQGTRLTVV.

This clonotype was recorded at least ten times. This chain joins TRBV2 and TRBJ1-2; the match to TRBD1 covers 8 bases. The CDR3 length is 15 residues. V was clipped by 0 bases and J by 5 bases; unmatched bases: 5. Per germline, CDR1 SNHLY and CDR2 FYNNEI. The CDR3 is CASSEAPGGAYGYTF. The CDR3 DNA sequence: TGTGCCAGCAGTGAAGCGCCAGGGGGCGCGTATGGCTACACCTTC.

This clonotype was recorded at least ten times. The chain combines TRBV7-9 with TRBJ1-1, with D perhaps matching TRBD1 (6 bases). The germline V gene has CDR1 SEHNR and CDR2 FQNEAQ (reference sequence). The CDR3 is 16 amino acids. The V gene lost 5 bases and the J gene lost 1 base, with 17 bases spanning the gap. The CDR3 nucleotides read TGTGCCAGCAGCCGGACTGACAGGACTTCGAACACTGAAGCTTTCTTT. Amino acids: CASSRTDRTSNTEAFF.

This clonotype was counted a single time. The CDR3 does not close with the conserved phenylalanine or tryptophan, likely indicating a read error. This chain links TRBV29-1 with TRBJ2-3; D is unclear. This CDR3 comprises 11 residues. In germline, CDR1 is SQVTM, CDR2 ANQGSEA. Trimming took off 5 bases at V and 5 bases at J, with 8 bases between the two ends. The CDR3 DNA is TGCAGCGTTCGGGCTCTAGATACGCAGTATCTT. This translates into CSVRALDTQYL.

This chain joins TRBV18 and TRBJ2-6, with D possibly matching TRBD1 (5 bases). Trimming cost V 3 bases and J 0 bases, with 12 bases left between them. This CDR3 is 17 amino acids long. In germline, CDR1 is KGHSH, CDR2 LQKENI. The CDR3 here is CASSPWAGPSGANVLTF. The CDR3, as DNA: TGTGCCAGCTCACCTTGGGCAGGGCCCTCTGGGGCCAACGTCCTGACTTTC.

This chain joins TRBV9 and TRBJ1-6, with unresolved D. The CDR3 contains 13 residues. Germline lookup yields CDR1 SGDLS and CDR2 YYNGEE. V lost 0 bases and J 7 bases, leaving 5 bases between the germline ends. The CDR3 DNA reads TGTGCCAGCAGCGTAGGGGCCAATTCACCCCTCCACTTT. Amino acids: CASSVGANSPLHF.

The genes are TRBV6-1 and TRBJ1-5, with D perhaps TRBD1 (6 bases). V was trimmed by 5 bases and J by 0 bases, leaving 14 bases between them. The CDR3 consists of 16 residues. Germline CDR1 and CDR2: MNHNS and SASEGT. CDR3 region: CASSPMGTNSNQPQHF. In DNA, the CDR3 is TGTGCCAGCAGTCCGATGGGGACAAATAGCAATCAGCCCCAGCATTTT.

In its sample, this clonotype was seen many times. This sequence joins TRBV2 and TRBJ1-5; the match to TRBD1 covers 10 bases. The germline gives CDR1 SNHLY, CDR2 FYNNEI. V lost 8 bases to trimming and J lost 5 bases; unmatched junction nucleotides: 3. CDR3 length: 13 amino acids. The CDR3: CASGDRGHQPQHF. CDR3 DNA sequence: TGTGCCAGCGGAGACAGGGGGCATCAGCCCCAGCATTTT.

This clonotype was seen a few times. CDR3 DNA: TGTGCCAGCAGTTTAAGGGCCCAGAGTAGCAATCAGCCCCAGCATTTT. It codes for CASSLRAQSSNQPQHF. This sequence joins TRBV28 and TRBJ1-5; D is undetermined. The CDR3 has 16 residues. CDR1 is MDHEN and CDR2 is SYDVKM in the germline V gene. The V end was cut by 2 bases, the J end by 0 bases, with 11 bases between. Using reference TRBV28 and TRBJ1-5 for the parts outside the CDR3, the full variable domain is DVKVTQSSRYLVKRTGEKVFLECVQDMDHENMFWYRQDPGLGLRLIYFSYDVKMKEKGDIPEGYSVSREKKERFSLILESASTNQTSMYLCASSLRAQSSNQPQHFGDGTRLSIL.